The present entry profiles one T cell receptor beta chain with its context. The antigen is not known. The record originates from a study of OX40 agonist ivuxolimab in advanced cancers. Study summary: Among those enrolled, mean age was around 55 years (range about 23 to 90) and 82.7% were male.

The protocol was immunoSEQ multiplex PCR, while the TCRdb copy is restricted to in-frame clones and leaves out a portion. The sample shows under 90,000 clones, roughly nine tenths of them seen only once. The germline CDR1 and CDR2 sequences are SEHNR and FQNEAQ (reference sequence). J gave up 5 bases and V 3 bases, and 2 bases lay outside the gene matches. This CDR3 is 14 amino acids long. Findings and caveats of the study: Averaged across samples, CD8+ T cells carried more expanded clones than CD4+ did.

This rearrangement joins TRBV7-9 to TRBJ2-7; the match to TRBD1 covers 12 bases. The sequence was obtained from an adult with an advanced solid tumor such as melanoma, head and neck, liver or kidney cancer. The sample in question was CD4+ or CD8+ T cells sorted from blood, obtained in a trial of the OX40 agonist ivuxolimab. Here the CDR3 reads CASSFGTGGNEQYF. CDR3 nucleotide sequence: TGTGCCAGCAGCTTTGGGACAGGGGGCAACGAGCAGTACTTC.